This TCR beta chain appears in the sequencing data of a study of shared clonotypes between healthy human individuals. This CDR3 has 13 residues. Germline assignment: CDR1 SGHAT and CDR2 FQNNGV. Unmatched junction bases numbered 4, after V lost 4 bases and J lost 8 bases. TCRdb's table, derived via immunoSEQ multiplex PCR, lists solely in-frame clones and lacks some. This table holds around 510,000 clones, more than 95% found once. The sample consisted of naive CD4+ T cells sorted from blood. Sample subset: CD45RA+ positively selected. This clonotype originated in a woman aged 30 to 39 in good health. The chain is built from TRBV11-2 and TRBJ2-1, with 8 bases fitting TRBD1. In DNA, the CDR3 is TGTGCCAGCAGCTCCGACAGGGGCCATGAGCAGTTCTTC. Translating gives CASSSDRGHEQFF.